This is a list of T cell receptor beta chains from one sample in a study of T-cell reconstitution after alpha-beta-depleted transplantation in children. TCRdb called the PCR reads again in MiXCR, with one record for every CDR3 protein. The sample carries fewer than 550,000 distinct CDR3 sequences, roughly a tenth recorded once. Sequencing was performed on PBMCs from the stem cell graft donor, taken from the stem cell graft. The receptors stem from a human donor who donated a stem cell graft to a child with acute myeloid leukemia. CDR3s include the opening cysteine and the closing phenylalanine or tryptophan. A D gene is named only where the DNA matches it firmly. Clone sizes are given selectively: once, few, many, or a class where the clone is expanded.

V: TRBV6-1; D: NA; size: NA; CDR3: CASRPTPDSGNTIYF
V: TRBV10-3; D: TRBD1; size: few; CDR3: CATLGQGGTGELFF
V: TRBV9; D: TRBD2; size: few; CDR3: CASSVEPGTSGRQQYF
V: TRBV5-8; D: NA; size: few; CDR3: CASSLRTTRRDTQYF
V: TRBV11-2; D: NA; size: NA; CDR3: CASSFRDGVNEKLFF
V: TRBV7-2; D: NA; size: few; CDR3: CASSQGPPNTEAFF
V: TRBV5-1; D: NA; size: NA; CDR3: CASQPRGPNTEAFF
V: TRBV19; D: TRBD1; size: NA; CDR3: CASSSPGTGIYEQYF
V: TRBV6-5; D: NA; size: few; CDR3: CASSYSVDFPTGELFF
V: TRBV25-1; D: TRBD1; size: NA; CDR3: CASSETGGLSYEQYF
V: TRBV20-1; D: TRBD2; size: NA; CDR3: CSARDPRAGGPGSTDTQYF